Following are 23 T cell receptor beta chains from one sample sequenced in a study of regulatory T cells in long-lasting Graves disease. The time point denotes: persistent/refractory GD, antithyroid drugs over 5 years with positive TRAb. Isolated PBMC RNA provided the starting material for the TCR library. Both iRepertoire HTBI primers and Arm-PCR of CDR3 regions were used to build the TCR beta libraries. In TCRdb, the multiplex PCR reads were re-called with MiXCR into one record per CDR3 protein. The sample has approximately 470,000 distinct CDR3 sequences, around 21% seen once. The material was peripheral blood mononuclear cells (PBMCs), obtained when the disease was refractory, from a patient treated with antithyroid drugs. These receptors all come from a female donor with Graves disease.

This clonotype was seen at least ten times. The rearrangement joins TRBV12-3 or TRBV12-4 to TRBJ1-6; TRBD1 matches at 8 bases. Trimming at V came to 6 bases and at J to 12 bases, leaving 13 bases not matched to a gene. The CDR3 spans 15 residues. CDR3: CASSSGQGVIRPLHF. The CDR3 DNA follows: TGTGCCAGCAGCTCTGGACAGGGAGTAATTCGACCCCTCCACTTT.

The gene calls are TRBV5-1 and TRBJ2-1, with a tentative D call TRBD1 (6 bases). This CDR3 region has 15 residues. V dropped 0 bases and J dropped 5 bases, with 12 bases sitting between them. The germline gives CDR1 SGHRS, CDR2 YFSETQ. The CDR3 is CASSLVGGANNEQFF. The CDR3 DNA reads as TGCGCCAGCAGCTTGGTTGGGGGCGCAAACAATGAGCAGTTCTTC.

Turning to this clonotype: A junction boundary mismatches the germline segment, possibly from a read error. The chain couples TRBV27 to TRBJ1-2, with D tentatively TRBD1 (5 bases). Germline CDR1 is MNHEY and CDR2 is SMNVEV (reference sequence). The CDR3 covers 17 residues. CDR3 amino acids: CASKPEAGGIGIRGYTF. Here the CDR3 DNA reads TGCGCCAGCAAACCGGAGGCTGGGGGTATCGGGATCCGGGGCTACACCTTC.

This clonotype was counted many times. The chain is built from TRBV6-5 and TRBJ2-7; the D is unclear. The CDR3 contains 12 residues. Germline V gives CDR1 MNHEY, CDR2 SVGAGI. Trimming shortened V by 0 bases and J by 3 bases, and 3 bases separated the two germline ends. This chain's CDR3 is CASSYSIYEQYF. The CDR3 DNA reads TGTGCCAGCAGTTACTCGATCTACGAGCAGTACTTC.

The V call is TRBV6-1, the J call TRBJ2-7; either TRBD1 or TRBD2 may supply D (5 bases each). The CDR3 runs to 14 residues. CDR1 is MNHNS and CDR2 is SASEGT in the germline V gene. The V end was cut by 5 bases, the J end by 2 bases, with 13 bases between. DNA for the CDR3: TGTGCCAGCAGTCGCCGGGACCAACCCTACGAGCAGTACTTC. Amino acid sequence: CASSRRDQPYEQYF.

There are many counts of this clonotype. The junction differs from germline at one of its ends, possibly a read error. The chain combines TRBV11-2 with TRBJ1-4; 7 bases are shared with TRBD1. The CDR3 sequence is 14 residues long. The germline CDR1 and CDR2 sequences are SGHAT and FQNNGV. The CDR3 DNA is TGTGCCAGCAGCCTAGACAGGGTGGATGAAAAACTGTTTTTT. This translates into CASSLDRVDEKLFF.

This clonotype has only a few counts. V usage is TRBV2 and J usage is TRBJ1-2, with TRBD1 as a possible D gene (5 bases). This CDR3 contains 14 residues. V shed 6 bases and J shed 0 bases, with 11 bases lying between them. CDR1 and CDR2 (germline): SNHLY, FYNNEI. This CDR3 reads CASRWDGTNYGYTF. CDR3 DNA: TGTGCCAGCAGATGGGACGGTACTAACTATGGCTACACCTTC.

With respect to this clonotype: At one end the junction does not follow the germline gene, possibly because of a read error. V is TRBV5-1 and J is TRBJ2-7; D might be TRBD1 (5 bases). Germline CDR1 reads SGHRS; CDR2 reads YFSETQ. The CDR3 extends over 15 amino acids. This CDR3 is CASSASWGATYKQYF. The CDR3, as DNA: TGCGCCAGCAGCGCATCCTGGGGCGCAACCTACAAGCAGTACTTC.

This clonotype was counted a few times. The chain uses TRBV11-3 and TRBJ1-2, with 7 bases identical to TRBD1. The CDR3 runs to 15 residues. The ends lost 4 bases at V and 0 bases at J; junction bases unmatched: 5. In germline, CDR1 is SGHNT, CDR2 YENEEA. The CDR3 region has the DNA TGTGCCAGCAGCTCAACAGGGGTGGCTAACTATGGCTACACCTTC. Its protein product is CASSSTGVANYGYTF.

DNA of the CDR3: TGTGCCAGCAGTGGAAGTCAGGGGGCTGGCGAGCAGTACTTC. Its protein is CASSGSQGAGEQYF. The chain couples TRBV2 to TRBJ2-7; the match to TRBD1 covers 8 bases. Trimming at V came to 4 bases and at J to 6 bases, leaving 8 bases not matched to a gene. Per the germline V gene, CDR1 is SNHLY and CDR2 is FYNNEI. The CDR3 sequence is 14 residues long.

The chain couples TRBV30 to TRBJ2-4, with a weak D call TRBD1 (7 bases). This CDR3 is built from 18 residues. V was clipped by 3 bases and J by 9 bases, with 30 bases between them. Germline CDR1 and CDR2: GTSNPN and SVGIG (reference sequence). The CDR3 region is CAWRTNVQGGARAGIQYF. CDR3 sequence (DNA): TGTGCCTGGAGGACCAATGTTCAGGGGGGTGCTCGGGCTGGCATTCAGTACTTC.

Comments on this clonotype: At one boundary the junction diverges from the germline segment, which might be a read error. This chain links TRBV6-2 or TRBV6-3 with TRBJ1-1, with 8 nucleotides matching TRBD1. CDR3 size: 15 residues. CDR1 is MNHEY and CDR2 is SVGEGT in the germline V gene. The CDR3 sequence is CACRRLQGAVTEAFF. The CDR3, as DNA: TGTGCCTGCAGACGACTGCAGGGGGCTGTTACTGAAGCTTTCTTT.

Remarks on this clonotype: Just one base apart from a much larger clone, this may be a read error. CDR3 amino acids: CASSLPGTSGETQYF. CDR3 coding DNA: TGTGCCAGCAGCTTACCCGGGACTAGCGGGGAGACCCAGTACTTC. The chain couples TRBV7-6 to TRBJ2-5; TRBD2 agrees at 12 bases. This CDR3 has 15 residues. J was trimmed by 5 bases and V by 2 bases; bases with no gene match: 3. Germline CDR1 reads SGHVS; CDR2 reads FNYEAQ.

In its sample, this clonotype was seen a few times. V gene TRBV10-3 combines with J gene TRBJ1-6; D unclear. V was pared by 2 bases and J by 8 bases, with 7 bases between. In germline, CDR1 is ENHRY, CDR2 SYGVKD. The CDR3 spans 13 residues. The CDR3 DNA is TGTGCCATCAGTGAGGTTCCCGATTCACCCCTCCACTTT. This sequence encodes CAISEVPDSPLHF.

At least ten counts were recorded for this clonotype. The chain uses TRBV12-3 or TRBV12-4 and TRBJ1-1; D is unclear. The CDR3 covers 11 residues. Trimming left V 3 bases short and J 9 bases short, with 8 bases between. The CDR3 bases are TGTGCCAGCAGTTTCTCAAGTCAAGCTTTCTTT. As protein: CASSFSSQAFF.

Comments on this clonotype: It may be a read error: a sequence one base away is much more abundant. The V gene is TRBV28, the J gene TRBJ2-4; D gene uncertain. This CDR3 region has 14 residues. Germline V CDR1 and CDR2: MDHEN, SYDVKM. CDR3 residues: CASSLFGSKNTQYF. CDR3 nucleotide sequence: TGTGCCAGCAGTTTATTTGGATCTAAAAACACTCAGTACTTC.

The table lists this clonotype with many counts. Here the CDR3 reads CASSWGRGVRETQYF. The CDR3 DNA sequence: TGTGCCAGCAGTTGGGGCAGGGGTGTTAGAGAGACCCAGTACTTC. This rearrangement joins TRBV12-3 or TRBV12-4 to TRBJ2-5; possibly TRBD1 for D (6 bases). This CDR3 contains 15 residues. The germline V and J ends were trimmed by 4 bases and 4 bases, with 16 bases remaining between them.

This clonotype was found a few times. The J gene is TRBJ2-5, the V gene TRBV6-5; D not certain. The CDR3 runs 13 residues. Germline CDR1 and CDR2: MNHEY and SVGAGI. Between the trimmed V and J ends, which lost 4 bases and 2 bases, there was a span of 8 bases. CDR3 sequence (DNA): TGTGCCAGCAGTTCGAAGACACAAGAGACCCAGTACTTC. Its protein is CASSSKTQETQYF.

The chain employs TRBV6-1 and TRBJ2-2; D perhaps matches TRBD2 (8 bases). Germline values: CDR1 MNHNS, CDR2 SASEGT. The CDR3 is 15 amino acids. V lost 8 bases and J lost 6, with 19 bases in between. CDR3 DNA sequence: TGTGCCAGCTCAGGGGGACTAGAAGGCTCCGGGGAGCTGTTTTTT. Its translation is CASSGGLEGSGELFF.

The chain carries TRBV19 and TRBJ1-5, with a tentative D call TRBD1 (6 bases). CDR3 size: 15 residues. V was pared by 5 bases and J by 4 bases, with 15 bases between. The germline V gene encodes CDR1 LNHDA and CDR2 SQIVND (reference sequence). This chain's CDR3 is CASSRGETGNQPQHF. The CDR3 coding sequence is TGTGCCAGTAGTCGCGGAGAAACAGGGAATCAGCCCCAGCATTTT.

The table lists this clonotype with many counts. The genes are TRBV6-1 and TRBJ2-7; D is unresolved. Trimming shortened V by 7 bases and J by 3 bases, and 10 bases separated the two germline ends. CDR1 and CDR2 from the germline V gene are MNHNS and SASEGT. This CDR3 contains 12 residues. Written as DNA, the CDR3 is TGTGCCAGCAATTTGGCTGTCTACGAGCAGTACTTC. This sequence encodes CASNLAVYEQYF.

This chain links TRBV20-1 with TRBJ2-7, with D possibly matching TRBD2 (5 bases). Trimming stripped 5 bases from V and 4 bases from J, with 15 bases between. The CDR3 spans 13 residues. CDR1 is DFQATT and CDR2 is SNEGSKA in the germline V gene (reference sequence). Here the CDR3 reads CSAPWVEGYEQYF. The CDR3 nucleotides read TGCAGTGCTCCCTGGGTCGAGGGTTACGAGCAGTACTTC.

The chain has TRBV14 and TRBJ2-1, with 8 bases identical to TRBD2. J was trimmed by 3 bases and V by 7 bases; bases with no gene match: 8. Germline-derived CDR1 and CDR2 are SGHDN and FVKESK. The CDR3 totals 15 residues. CDR3 in amino acids: CASTYSGMNYNEQFF. CDR3 DNA sequence: TGTGCCAGCACATATAGCGGGATGAACTACAATGAGCAGTTCTTC.